One T cell receptor beta chain is described in this entry. Its antigen has not been determined. No per-base quality is available; no much larger clone lies one base away. Spanning cysteine to phenylalanine, the CDR3 consists of 14 amino acids. Only the CDR3 region is kept as DNA, spanning 42 bases read in frame from base 1. The germline V and J ends show losses of 4 bases and 0 bases respectively, and no gene match explains 1 base of the junction. Sequences MNHEY (CDR1) and SVGAGI (CDR2) are obtained from the germline V gene. Library generation was performed with the immunoSEQ multiplex PCR assay. A mixture of 60 forward primers for TCR Vbeta segments and 13 reverse primers for TCR Jbeta segments was used in the multiplex PCR. The CDR3 region of rearranged TCR beta genes was amplified from genomic DNA with a multiplex PCR assay. The amplified TCR beta libraries were sequenced on the Illumina HiSeq System as 87-base-pair reads. The original pipeline was this. Across the 500 to 700 repertoires, a later analysis counted tens of millions of unique TCR beta chains, approximately 10 million of which were shared by at least two donors. Raw reads were error-corrected and collapsed into unique sequences by a nearest-neighbor algorithm in which closely related sequences were merged to remove PCR and sequencing errors. Alignment of CDR3 sequences to IMGT reference sequences was used to assign V, D and J gene segments. For a sequence to be retained, at least a six-nucleotide match to both a V gene segment and a J gene segment was required. A rearrangement was called productive if the CDR3 had no stop codons and remained in frame with V and J, and every other rearrangement was called non-productive. CDR3 was defined according to IMGT convention as the region running from the second conserved V-encoded cysteine to the conserved J-encoded phenylalanine. The earlier analysis of roughly 590 of the donors excluded any sequence lacking an unambiguous match to a single V gene segment. In an earlier analysis of approximately 590 of the donors, V segments were called functional above 56.7% productive rearrangements and were called segregating when the between-donor standard deviation exceeded 5%. A statistical classification framework was developed to diagnose cytomegalovirus status using the catalog of TCR beta chain sequences. In a later analysis, V and J genes were assigned by comparing TCR nucleotide sequences against IMGT/GENE-DB human TR gene sequences. The TCRdist pipeline was used in a later analysis to assign CDR3 sequences and most-parsimonious VDJ recombination scenarios. In a later analysis, each TCR beta chain was defined by its CDR3 amino acid sequence together with its V-gene family, and reads lacking a unique V-gene family were excluded. A later analysis removed 450 to 600 highly shared, low-generation-probability nucleotide sequences to deal with suspected cross-contamination and a sequencing artifact. A later analysis calculated a clonal expansion index for each public chain from normalized within-repertoire ranks of inferred template counts. A later analysis computed generation probabilities with a VDJ recombination model fitted to out-of-frame rearrangements, and checked the results against IGoR. In a later analysis, hypergeometric tests were used to score TCR-TCR, TCR-HLA and TCR-CMV co-occurrence, with a repertoire-size bias correction applied to TCR pairs. To estimate false discovery rates, a later analysis permuted the HLA or CMV assignments 20 times. In a later analysis, co-occurring TCRs were grouped with DBSCAN, and TCRdist sequence similarity was added when clustering was performed within HLA-allele-positive subsets. Repertoires with fewer than 30,000 or more than 120,000 public chains were left out of co-occurrence clustering, as were about 5 repertoires with anomalous nucleotide sharing. This immuneACCESS table, as held by TCRdb, lists in-frame sequences with V and J called but not all clones. Of the missing ones, under half trace to an unresolved V gene in checked studies; the others have no known cause. V and J calls and clone size come straight from that table; D and trimming were deduced from the DNA. A total of around 180,000 clones appear in this sample, 65% to 75% of them only once. Of the sample, approximately 1.6% falls within the top ten clones.

The cohort was made up of around 720 healthy bone marrow donors. Cohort members were all nominally healthy when sampled, although unrecorded immune exposures were likely present. The donor tested CMV seronegative, placing the donor among the approximately 400 seronegative members of the cohort. A peripheral blood sample was provided by each donor, and peripheral blood mononuclear cells were used for TCR beta sequencing. The Qiagen DNeasy Blood Extraction Kit was used to extract genomic DNA from the blood cell samples. The data stem from a study of cytomegalovirus exposure and HLA in healthy donors listed by TCRdb under 2017. Regarding the study in general: An earlier analysis of under 600 of the donors reported about 290 Gb of sequence data and around 110 million unique TCR beta sequences from approximately 180 million T cells. About 330 gigabases of sequencing data and roughly 80 million unique TCR sequences made up an early release that covered several hundred HLA-typed donors. Among the roughly 390 genotyped donors, approximately 77% belonged to the genetic ancestry cluster associated with self-reported Caucasian donors. Among some 410 genotyped donors of the cohort, an average of approximately 220,000 unique TCR beta nucleotide sequences was sequenced per donor, of which 15% to 20% were non-productive. The study was designed to test whether signatures of past pathogen exposure could be identified by cataloging public T cell receptors. The T cell repertoires of under 700 subjects were profiled by immunosequencing and related to cytomegalovirus serostatus. Genome-wide SNP genotypes for about 55% of the 666 donors were used in a later genetic analysis, which treated that subset as a discovery cohort. Besides the first cohort of roughly 640 subjects, a separate validation cohort made up of about 120 different subjects was used. Typing coverage differed by locus: A, B, C, DRB1 and DQB1 were typed in roughly 620-630 donors, DQA1 in around 500, DPA1 in some 610, and DPB1 in approximately 450. Every discovery cohort repertoire had been produced on one sequencing platform. High-throughput TCR immunosequencing, statistical association of individual TCRs with disease status, and machine learning were combined to predict cytomegalovirus infection status. A later analysis re-analyzed previously published TCR beta repertoires from roughly 690 donors and added high-resolution HLA genotyping to study TCR occurrence patterns. The later analysis used no new phenotypic data to find candidate immune exposures, relying instead on TCR beta sequences and their occurrence across donors. About five DR-DQ haplotypes were handled as single units for association and clustering because linkage in the cohort was strong. To decide whether each TCR beta V gene segment behaved as functional or pseudogenic, an earlier analysis of several hundred of the donors relied on high-throughput TCR beta sequencing. Class I and class II HLA loci were covered by the typing at four-digit resolution. Donor age, sex, ethnicity and CMV serostatus were collected together with the repertoire data.

Results and caveats for the whole study, not just this receptor: In vitro tests confirmed that three of the cytomegalovirus-associated TCR beta chains recognize cytomegalovirus antigens. Because HLA typing was missing for some donors at each locus, association tests included only the typed subset. Strong co-occurrence of HLA alleles, especially DR and DQ, made assigning TCR associations to individual alleles difficult. The study gave a list of under 200 TCR beta chains associated with cytomegalovirus. Only TCR beta chains were sequenced in this cohort, and the absence of alpha or paired-chain data limited detectable features. According to a later analysis, parvovirus B19, influenza, CMV and Epstein-Barr virus appeared linked to several top co-occurrence clusters. For the cohort, immune exposure information was limited to CMV serostatus. The authors suggested that the approach could potentially be generalized to other disease states and immunological phenotypes. A later analysis found that most CMV-associated TCR beta chains appeared HLA-restricted, with HLA associations seemingly driven largely by CMV exposure. An association between a missense DCLRE1C variant and V-gene and J-gene trimming of TCR beta chains was found in a later genetic analysis and replicated in an independent cohort. A further reported finding was that TCR beta sequences accurately predicted the HLA-A and HLA-B alleles for most subjects in the first cohort. The presence/absence analyses assumed that sequencing depth was roughly uniform across donors, and that assumption may not be true. A group of highly shared sequence variants was considered likely to be a technical artifact of the sequencing pipeline. Correlated functional status among segregating V segments might be attributable to linkage disequilibrium, but an unknown experimental factor could not be ruled out. In a later analysis, the rate of TCR association differed among HLA loci, with DRB1 alleles having the most associated TCRs and HLA-C alleles having the fewest. Broadly in line with IMGT annotations, most TCR beta V segments showed up in productive rearrangements about 87% or about 30% of the time in an earlier analysis of 450 to 600 of the donors. Some IMGT-functional V segments, including TRBV6-2 and TRBV6-3, could not be distinguished by the 87-base-pair reads and were therefore excluded. Cytomegalovirus status was reported to be diagnosed by the classifier with high specificity and sensitivity in both the original and validation cohorts. Specific HLA alleles were associated with 18,000 or so TCR beta sequences at a false discovery rate of 0.05 in a later analysis. Across donors, most TCR sequences were observed very rarely, whereas some public TCRs were present in many individuals. Compared with equally common non-associated chains, HLA-associated TCR beta chains in a later analysis were more clonally expanded and had lower generation probabilities. In a later genetic analysis, fewer N-insertions in productive TCRs were reported among donors in an Asian-associated ancestry cluster than the roughly 640-donor mean. Because counts were too low, roughly 17 rarely observed V segments, including chromosome 9 orphons, were left out of the earlier analysis of a few hundred of the donors.

What was sequenced was PBMCs. The V and J segments used are TRBV6-5 and TRBJ1-1; a stretch of 8 junction bases matches TRBD1. This clonotype was sampled from a girl aged 5-17 years in good health and CMV-seronegative. At the DNA level, the sequence is TGTGCCAGCAGTTCGGGACAGGTGAACACTGAAGCTTTCTTT. Its protein product is CASSSGQVNTEAFF.